There are a few counts of the clone carrying this TCR beta chain. Its target is not known. The source of the sample is a study of T cells after yellow fever vaccination. Points from the study as a whole: Once the booster was given, most primary-vaccination clones reappeared, at approximately 97% for CD4 and over 75% for CD8.

Synthesis of TCR cDNA relied on 5'RACE template switching, which attached a universal primer site and UMIs. TCRdb analysed the 5' RACE reads with MiXCR anew, one entry per CDR3 protein. The sample includes hundreds of thousands of distinct CDR3 sequences, around an eighth of them seen just once. This CDR3 is built from 13 residues. Germline V gene lookup returns CDR1 SGHTA and CDR2 FQGNSA. V dropped 4 bases and J dropped 11; count of bases not matched to a gene: 5. The origin of this receptor is a man aged 25-40 years who received the YFV17D yellow fever vaccine. J is TRBJ2-7 and V is TRBV7-2, with 13 positions matching TRBD2. The sequencing used PBMCs, collected on the day of the yellow fever booster vaccination. Here the CDR3 reads CASSSPGLAGKYF. The CDR3 nucleotides are TGTGCCAGCAGCTCACCGGGACTAGCGGGGAAGTACTTC.